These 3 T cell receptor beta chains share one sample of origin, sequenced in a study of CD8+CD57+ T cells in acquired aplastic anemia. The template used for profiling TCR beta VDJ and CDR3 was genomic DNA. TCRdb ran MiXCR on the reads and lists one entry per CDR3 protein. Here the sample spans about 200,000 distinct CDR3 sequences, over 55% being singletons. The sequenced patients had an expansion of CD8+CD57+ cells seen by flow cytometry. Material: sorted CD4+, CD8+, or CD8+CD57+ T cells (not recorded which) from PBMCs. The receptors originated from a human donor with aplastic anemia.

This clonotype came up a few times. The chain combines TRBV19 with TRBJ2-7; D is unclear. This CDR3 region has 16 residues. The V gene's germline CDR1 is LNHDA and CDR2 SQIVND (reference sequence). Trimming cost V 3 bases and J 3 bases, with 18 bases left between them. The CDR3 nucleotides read TGTGCCAGTAGTATGGTTTCGGGCGCGTGGTTCTACGAGCAGTACTTC. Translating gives CASSMVSGAWFYEQYF.

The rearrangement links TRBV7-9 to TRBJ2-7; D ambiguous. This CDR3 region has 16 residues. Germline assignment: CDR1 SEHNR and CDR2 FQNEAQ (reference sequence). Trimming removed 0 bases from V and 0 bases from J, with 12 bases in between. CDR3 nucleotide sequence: TGTGCCAGCAGCTTAGCGGGTGAAAGATTCTCCTACGAGCAGTACTTC. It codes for CASSLAGERFSYEQYF.

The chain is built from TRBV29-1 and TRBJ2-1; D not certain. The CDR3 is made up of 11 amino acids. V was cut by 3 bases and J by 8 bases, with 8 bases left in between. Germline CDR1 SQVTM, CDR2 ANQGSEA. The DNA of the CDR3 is TGCAGCGTTGACGTTACTGATGAGCAGTTCTTC. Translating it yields CSVDVTDEQFF.